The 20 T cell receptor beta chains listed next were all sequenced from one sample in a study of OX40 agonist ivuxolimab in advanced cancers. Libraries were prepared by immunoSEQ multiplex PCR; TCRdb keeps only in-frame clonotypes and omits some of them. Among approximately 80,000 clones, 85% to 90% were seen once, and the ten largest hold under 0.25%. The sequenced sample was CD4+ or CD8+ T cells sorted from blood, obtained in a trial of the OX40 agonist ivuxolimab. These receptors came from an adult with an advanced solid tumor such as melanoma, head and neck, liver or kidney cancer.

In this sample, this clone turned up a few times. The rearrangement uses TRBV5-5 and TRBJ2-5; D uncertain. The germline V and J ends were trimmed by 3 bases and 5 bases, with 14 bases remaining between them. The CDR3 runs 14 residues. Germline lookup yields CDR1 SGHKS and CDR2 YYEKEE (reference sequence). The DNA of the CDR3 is TGTGCCAGCAGCTATAAGTGGTCTGCCGAGACCCAGTACTTC. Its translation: CASSYKWSAETQYF.

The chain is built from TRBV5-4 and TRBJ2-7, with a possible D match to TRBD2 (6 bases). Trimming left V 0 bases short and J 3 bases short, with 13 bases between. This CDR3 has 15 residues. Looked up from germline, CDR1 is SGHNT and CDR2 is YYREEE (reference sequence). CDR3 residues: CASSLAGLGGYEQYF. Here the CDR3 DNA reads TGTGCCAGCAGCTTGGCGGGTCTGGGGGGCTACGAGCAGTACTTC.

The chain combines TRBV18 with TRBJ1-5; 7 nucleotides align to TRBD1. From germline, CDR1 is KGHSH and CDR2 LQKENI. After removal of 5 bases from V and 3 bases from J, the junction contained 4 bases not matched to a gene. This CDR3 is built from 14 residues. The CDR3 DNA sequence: TGTGCCAGCTCAACAGGGGTCTACAATCAGCCCCAGCATTTT. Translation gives CASSTGVYNQPQHF.

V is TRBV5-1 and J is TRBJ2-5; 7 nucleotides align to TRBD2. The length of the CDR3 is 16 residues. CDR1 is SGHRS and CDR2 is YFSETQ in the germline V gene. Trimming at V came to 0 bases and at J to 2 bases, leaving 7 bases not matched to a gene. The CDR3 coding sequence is TGCGCCAGCAGCTTGGGCTCTAGCGGTTCGCAAGAGACCCAGTACTTC. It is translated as CASSLGSSGSQETQYF.

The CDR3 nucleotides read TGTGCCAGCAGCCTGATTGCAGGCCGGGGGGTGTGGACCCAGTACTTC. It specifies CASSLIAGRGVWTQYF. The J gene is TRBJ2-5, the V gene TRBV7-9; 7 nucleotides agree with TRBD2. Germline V gene sequence: CDR1 SEHNR, CDR2 FQNEAQ (reference sequence). The V gene end was trimmed by 5 bases and the J gene end by 7 bases; junction bases not matched to a gene: 16. This CDR3 contains 16 residues.

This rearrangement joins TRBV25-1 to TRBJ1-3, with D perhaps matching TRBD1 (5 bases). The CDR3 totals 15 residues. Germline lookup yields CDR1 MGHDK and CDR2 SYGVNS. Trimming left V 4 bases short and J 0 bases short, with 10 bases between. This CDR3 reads CASSASGTSGNTIYF. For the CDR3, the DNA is TGTGCCAGCAGTGCATCCGGGACCTCTGGAAACACCATATATTTT. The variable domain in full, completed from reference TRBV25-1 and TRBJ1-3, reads EADIYQTPRYLVIGTGKKITLECSQTMGHDKMYWYQQDPGMELHLIHYSYGVNSTEKGDLSSESTVSRIRTEHFPLTLESARPSHTSQYLCASSASGTSGNTIYFGEGSWLTVV.

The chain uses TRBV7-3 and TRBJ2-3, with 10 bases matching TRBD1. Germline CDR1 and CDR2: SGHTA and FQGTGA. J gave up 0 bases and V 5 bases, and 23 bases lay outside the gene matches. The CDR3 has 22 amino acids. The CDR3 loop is CASSPRALSGTGARTSTDTQYF. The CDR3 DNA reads TGTGCCAGCAGCCCCAGGGCCCTTTCCGGGACAGGGGCGAGAACTAGCACAGATACGCAGTATTTT.

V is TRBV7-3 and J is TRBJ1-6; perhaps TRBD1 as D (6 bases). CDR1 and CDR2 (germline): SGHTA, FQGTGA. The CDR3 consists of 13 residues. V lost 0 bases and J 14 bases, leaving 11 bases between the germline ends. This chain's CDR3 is CASSLTRQATLHF. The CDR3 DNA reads TGTGCCAGCAGCTTAACCCGACAGGCGACCCTCCACTTT.

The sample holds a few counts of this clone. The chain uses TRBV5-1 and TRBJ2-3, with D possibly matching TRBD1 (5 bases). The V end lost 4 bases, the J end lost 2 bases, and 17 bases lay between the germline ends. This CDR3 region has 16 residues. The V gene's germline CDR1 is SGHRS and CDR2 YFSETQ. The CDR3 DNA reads TGCGCCAGCAGCACAGAATGGGGCTTCCTCACAGATACGCAGTATTTT. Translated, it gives CASSTEWGFLTDTQYF.

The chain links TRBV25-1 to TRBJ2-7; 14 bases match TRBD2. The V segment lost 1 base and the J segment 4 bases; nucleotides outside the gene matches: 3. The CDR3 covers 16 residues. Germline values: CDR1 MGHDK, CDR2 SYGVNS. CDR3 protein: CASSELGLAGAYEQYF. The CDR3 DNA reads TGTGCCAGCAGTGAATTGGGACTAGCGGGAGCGTACGAGCAGTACTTC.

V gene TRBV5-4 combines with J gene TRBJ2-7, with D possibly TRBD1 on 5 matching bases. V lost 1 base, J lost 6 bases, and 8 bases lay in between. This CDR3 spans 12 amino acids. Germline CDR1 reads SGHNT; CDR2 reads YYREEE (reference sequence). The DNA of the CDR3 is TGTGCCAGCAGCTTGAGGGGTACCGAGCAGTACTTC. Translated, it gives CASSLRGTEQYF.

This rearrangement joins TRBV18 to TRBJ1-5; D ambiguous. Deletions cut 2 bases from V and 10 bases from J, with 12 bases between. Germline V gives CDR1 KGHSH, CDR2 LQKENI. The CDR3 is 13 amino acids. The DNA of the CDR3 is TGTGCCAGCTCACCAAGGAGGAGCGAACCCCAGCATTTT. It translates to CASSPRRSEPQHF.

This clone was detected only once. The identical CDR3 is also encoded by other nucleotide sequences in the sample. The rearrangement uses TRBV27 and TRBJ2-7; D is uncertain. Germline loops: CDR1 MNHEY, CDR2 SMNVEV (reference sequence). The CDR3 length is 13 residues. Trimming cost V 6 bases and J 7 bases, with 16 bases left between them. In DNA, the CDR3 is TGTGCCAGCAGCCCACGCCGCGGCCTGGAGCAGTACGTC. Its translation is CASSPRRGLEQYV.

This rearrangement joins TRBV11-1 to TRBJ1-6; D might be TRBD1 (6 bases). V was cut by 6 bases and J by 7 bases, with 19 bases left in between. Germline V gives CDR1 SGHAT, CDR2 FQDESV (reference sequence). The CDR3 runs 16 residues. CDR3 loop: CASSNTDRRRNSPLHF. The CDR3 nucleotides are TGTGCCAGCAGTAACACCGACAGGAGGCGAAATTCACCCCTCCACTTT. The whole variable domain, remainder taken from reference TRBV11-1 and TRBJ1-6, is EAEVAQSPRYKITEKSQAVAFWCDPISGHATLYWYRQILGQGPELLVQFQDESVVDDSQLPKDRFSAERLKGVDSTLKIQPAELGDSAMYLCASSNTDRRRNSPLHFGNGTRLTVT.

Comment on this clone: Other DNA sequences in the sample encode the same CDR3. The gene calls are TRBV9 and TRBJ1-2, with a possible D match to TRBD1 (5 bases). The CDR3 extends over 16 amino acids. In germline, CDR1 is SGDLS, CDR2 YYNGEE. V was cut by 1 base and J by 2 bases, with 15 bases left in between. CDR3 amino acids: CASSVTSGQTNYGYTF. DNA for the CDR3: TGTGCCAGCAGCGTAACGTCAGGGCAGACCAACTATGGCTACACCTTC.

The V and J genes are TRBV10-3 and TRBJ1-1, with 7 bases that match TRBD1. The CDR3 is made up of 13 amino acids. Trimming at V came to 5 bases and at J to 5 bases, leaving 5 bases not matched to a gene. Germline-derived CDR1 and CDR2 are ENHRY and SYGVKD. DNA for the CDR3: TGTGCCATCAGTTCAGGGGGACTTACTGAAGCTTTCTTT. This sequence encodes CAISSGGLTEAFF.

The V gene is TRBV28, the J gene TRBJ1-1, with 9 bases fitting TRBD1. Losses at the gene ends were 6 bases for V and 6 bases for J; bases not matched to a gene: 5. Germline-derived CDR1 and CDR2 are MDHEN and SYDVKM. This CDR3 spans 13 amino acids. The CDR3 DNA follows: TGTGCCAGCAGGGTGGGACAGGGCGCTGAAGCTTTCTTT. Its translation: CASRVGQGAEAFF.

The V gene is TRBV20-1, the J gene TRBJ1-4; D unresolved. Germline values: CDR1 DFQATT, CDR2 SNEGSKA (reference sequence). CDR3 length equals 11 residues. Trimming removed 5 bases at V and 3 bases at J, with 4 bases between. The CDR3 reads CSAPSNEKLFF. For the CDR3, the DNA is TGCAGTGCTCCTTCTAATGAAAAACTGTTTTTT.

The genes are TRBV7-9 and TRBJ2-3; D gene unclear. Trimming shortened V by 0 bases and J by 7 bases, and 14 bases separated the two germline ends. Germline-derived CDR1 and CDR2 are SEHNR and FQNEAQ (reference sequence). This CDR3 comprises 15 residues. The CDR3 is CASSLAWGASNTQYF. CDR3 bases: TGTGCCAGCAGCTTAGCTTGGGGTGCGTCAAATACGCAGTATTTT. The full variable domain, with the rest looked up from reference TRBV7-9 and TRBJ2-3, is DTGVSQNPRHKITKRGQNVTFRCDPISEHNRLYWYRQTLGQGPEFLTYFQNEAQLEKSRLLSDRFSAERPKGSFSTLEIQRTEQGDSAMYLCASSLAWGASNTQYFGPGTRLTVL.

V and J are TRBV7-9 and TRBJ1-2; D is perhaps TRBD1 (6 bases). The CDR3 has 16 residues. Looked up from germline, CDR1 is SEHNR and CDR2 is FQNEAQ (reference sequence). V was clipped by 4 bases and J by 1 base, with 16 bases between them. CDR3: CASSSFAGGDNYGYTF. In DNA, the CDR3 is TGTGCCAGCAGCTCGTTCGCCGGGGGCGATAACTATGGCTACACCTTC.